This T cell receptor (beta chain) was captured by sequencing in a study of blood T cells in healthy people across ages. Study-wide background: Researchers report that template switching captured about one barcoded beta molecule per two T cells. Whole-study findings and limits: With age, beta diversity per million T cells declined roughly linearly, significantly by over 35. Leaving the PBMCs unsorted stopped any conclusive comparison of naive versus antigen-experienced cells.

CDR1 MGHRA and CDR2 YSYEKL come from the germline V gene. This CDR3 region has 12 residues. This clonotype was found many times. Its antigen is unidentified. Using a J-beta primer mix together with a sample-barcoded 5' primer, a second PCR was run for roughly 6 to 12 cycles. TCRdb called the 5' RACE reads again in MiXCR, with one record for every CDR3 protein. The table has fewer than 1.5 million distinct CDR3 sequences, about 40% seen once. The TCR originated in a woman under 30 in good health. Sequenced input: blood. This chain connects TRBV4-1 to TRBJ2-4; D is unclear. The J call is doubtful: the DNA matches TRBJ2-7 better. The CDR3 DNA follows: TGCGCCAGCAGCCAAGAAAACGGCGAGCAGTACTTC. Translation: CASSQENGEQYF.